The 32 T cell receptor beta chains below all came from one sample that was sequenced in a study of cytotoxic CD8 clonotypes in ibrutinib-treated CLL. This table comes from immunoSEQ multiplex PCR, and its TCRdb copy is limited to in-frame clones, with some not included. Of approximately 200,000 clones in the sample, around 72% are singletons; the top ten hold about an eighth. Source: PBMCs, taken after 24 months of ibrutinib treatment. The source of these receptors is a human donor with chronic lymphocytic leukemia.

This clone was found once. This chain uses TRBV11-1 with TRBJ2-7, with D unclear. The germline V gene has CDR1 SGHAT and CDR2 FQDESV (reference sequence). There are 14 residues in the CDR3. Trimming removed 2 bases at V and 2 bases at J, with 10 bases between. CDR3 nucleotide sequence: TGTGCCAGCAGCTTACGGCGGCTGCCCTACGAGCAGTACTTC. The encoded protein is CASSLRRLPYEQYF.

V gene TRBV11-2 combines with J gene TRBJ2-5; TRBD1 matches 8 bases. Germline CDR1 SGHAT, CDR2 FQNNGV. The V segment lost 4 bases and the J segment 1 base; nucleotides outside the gene matches: 14. The CDR3 totals 18 residues. The CDR3 DNA reads TGTGCCAGCAGCTCACTGTTGGGGGGCGGACAGGGCCAAGAGACCCAGTACTTC. Its translation is CASSSLLGGGQGQETQYF.

The chain is built from TRBV7-6 and TRBJ1-1; 10 bases are a match to TRBD1. Germline-derived CDR1 and CDR2 are SGHVS and FNYEAQ. J lost 3 bases, V lost 5 bases, and 9 bases had no gene match. This CDR3 is 16 amino acids long. The CDR3 loop is CASSPRTGGSYTEAFF. DNA of the CDR3: TGTGCCAGCAGCCCCCGGACAGGGGGTTCGTACACTGAAGCTTTCTTT.

The chain couples TRBV11-2 to TRBJ2-3; D unresolved. This CDR3 is 15 amino acids long. Germline CDR1 and CDR2: SGHAT and FQNNGV. The V end lost 1 base, the J end lost 4 bases, and 12 bases lay between the germline ends. CDR3 in DNA: TGTGCCAGCAGCTTAGCTCTCTTGCAATCAGATACGCAGTATTTT. This translates into CASSLALLQSDTQYF.

The chain links TRBV4-1 to TRBJ2-7; 14 positions match TRBD2. The V gene end was trimmed by 0 bases and the J gene end by 4 bases; junction bases not matched to a gene: 11. This CDR3 is 19 amino acids long. Germline CDR1 is MGHRA and CDR2 is YSYEKL. The DNA of the CDR3 is TGCGCCAGCAGCCAAGATCCCCGACTAGCGGGAGGGCCGTCGTACGAGCAGTACTTC. This sequence encodes CASSQDPRLAGGPSYEQYF.

The chain recombines TRBV7-2 with TRBJ2-3; tentative D call: TRBD2 (5 bases). Trimming shortened V by 4 bases and J by 0 bases, and 11 bases separated the two germline ends. The CDR3 length is 15 residues. Looked up from germline, CDR1 is SGHTA and CDR2 is FQGNSA. The CDR3 region is CASSSTRGSTDTQYF. In nucleotides, the CDR3 is TGTGCCAGCAGCTCCACTCGCGGGAGCACAGATACGCAGTATTTT. The variable domain in full, completed from reference TRBV7-2 and TRBJ2-3, reads GAGVSQSPSNKVTEKGKDVELRCDPISGHTALYWYRQSLGQGLEFLIYFQGNSAPDKSGLPSDRFSAERTGGSVSTLTIQRTQQEDSAVYLCASSSTRGSTDTQYFGPGTRLTVL.

The chain joins TRBV7-8 to TRBJ2-7; D uncertain. Germline V gene sequence: CDR1 SGHVS, CDR2 FQNEAQ. CDR3 length: 14 residues. The V gene lost 5 bases and the J gene lost 1 base, with 12 bases spanning the gap. The DNA of the CDR3 is TGTGCCAGCAGCCCACTCGGTATTTCCTACGAGCAGTACTTC. This sequence encodes CASSPLGISYEQYF.

The V gene is TRBV7-2, the J gene TRBJ1-5, with no clear D. Germline V gene sequence: CDR1 SGHTA, CDR2 FQGNSA. The CDR3 totals 15 residues. V lost 3 bases to trimming and J lost 0 bases, with 9 bases between them. The CDR3 reads CASSLRFVSNQPQHF. In nucleotides, the CDR3 is TGTGCCAGCAGCTTGCGGTTTGTTAGCAATCAGCCCCAGCATTTT.

This clone turned up a few times. The CDR3 sequence is CASRITGRPVDTQYF. The CDR3 DNA follows: TGTGCCAGCAGGATTACGGGGCGCCCCGTGGATACGCAGTATTTT. The rearrangement links TRBV2 to TRBJ2-3, with D perhaps assigned TRBD1 or TRBD2 (5 bases each). The CDR3 contains 15 residues. Per the germline V gene, CDR1 is SNHLY and CDR2 is FYNNEI. V was shortened by 6 bases and J by 6 bases, with 19 bases between the two germline ends.

The chain employs TRBV7-8 and TRBJ2-7, with D maybe TRBD1 (5 bases). CDR1 is SGHVS and CDR2 is FQNEAQ in the germline V gene. This CDR3 is 14 amino acids long. V was pared by 1 base and J by 2 bases, with 9 bases between. This chain's CDR3 is CASSLEAGPYEQYF. The CDR3 DNA reads TGTGCCAGCAGCTTAGAGGCAGGGCCCTACGAGCAGTACTTC.

The chain couples TRBV6-1 to TRBJ1-3; no firm D call. Trimming shortened V by 10 bases and J by 2 bases, and 12 bases separated the two germline ends. Germline CDR1 and CDR2: MNHNS and SASEGT. The CDR3 spans 13 residues. CDR3 sequence (DNA): TGTGCCACCCCCGCCGGGACTGGAAACACCATATATTTT. This codes for CATPAGTGNTIYF.

CDR3 coding DNA: TGTGCCTGGAGTGTAGGTATCTCTGGAAACACCATATATTTT. This sequence encodes CAWSVGISGNTIYF. The chain recombines TRBV30 with TRBJ1-3; D is unclear. This CDR3 contains 14 residues. The V gene's germline CDR1 is GTSNPN and CDR2 SVGIG (reference sequence). V was pared by 0 bases and J by 0 bases, with 6 bases between. Full variable domain (outside the CDR3, taken from reference TRBV30 and TRBJ1-3): SQTIHQWPATLVQPVGSPLSLECTVEGTSNPNLYWYRQAAGRGLQLLFYSVGIGQISSEVPQNLSASRPQDRQFILSSKKLLLSDSGFYLCAWSVGISGNTIYFGEGSWLTVV.

This clone has more than one count but fewer than ten. The chain combines TRBV6-5 with TRBJ1-1; D ambiguous. CDR1 and CDR2 (germline): MNHEY, SVGAGI. The V and J ends lost 7 bases and 4 bases respectively, with 13 bases between them. CDR3 length equals 13 residues. The DNA of the CDR3 is TGTGCCAGCACTCGGGGTGGGATCACTGAAGCTTTCTTT. Its translation: CASTRGGITEAFF.

The J gene is TRBJ1-1, the V gene TRBV5-4, with 9 bases matching TRBD1. The trim removed 3 bases at V and 3 bases at J, leaving 6 bases unmatched. This CDR3 is 15 amino acids long. Germline CDR1 is SGHNT and CDR2 is YYREEE (reference sequence). This CDR3 reads CASSSGTGWDTEAFF. For the CDR3, the DNA is TGTGCCAGCAGCTCCGGGACAGGGTGGGACACTGAAGCTTTCTTT.

The chain links TRBV9 to TRBJ2-7, with 9 bases matching TRBD1. V was pared by 0 bases and J by 2 bases, with 0 bases of the junction left unmatched. CDR1 is SGDLS, CDR2 YYNGEE, per germline. The CDR3 contains 14 residues. CDR3 residues: CASSVGQGAYEQYF. In nucleotides, the CDR3 is TGTGCCAGCAGCGTAGGACAGGGGGCCTACGAGCAGTACTTC.

The chain has TRBV27 and TRBJ2-1; 9 nucleotides agree with TRBD2. Per germline, CDR1 MNHEY and CDR2 SMNVEV (reference sequence). V lost 6 bases and J lost 10; bases outside the gene matches: 13. The CDR3 is 15 amino acids. The CDR3 DNA reads TGTGCCAGCAGCGAAATACTAGCGGGTGCGAGGGAGCAGTTCTTC. It translates to CASSEILAGAREQFF.

The V call is TRBV4-3, the J call TRBJ1-2; D uncertain. Looked up from germline, CDR1 is LGHNA and CDR2 is YSLEER. Deletions cut 0 bases from V and 2 bases from J, with 13 bases between. The CDR3 totals 16 residues. CDR3 protein: CASSQDHSFSNYGYTF. The CDR3 coding sequence is TGCGCCAGCAGCCAAGATCACAGCTTCTCGAACTATGGCTACACCTTC.

The V gene is TRBV4-1, the J gene TRBJ2-5; weak D call: TRBD2 (5 bases). The CDR3 is 13 residues long. The V end lost 1 base, the J end lost 4 bases, and 7 bases lay between the germline ends. Germline-derived CDR1 and CDR2 are MGHRA and YSYEKL. CDR3 in DNA: TGCGCCAGCAGCCAAGTTCTAGCAGAGACCCAGTACTTC. Translated, it gives CASSQVLAETQYF.

This clone was detected only once. The chain carries TRBV2 and TRBJ1-2; TRBD1 might be the D (6 bases). Germline-derived CDR1 and CDR2 are SNHLY and FYNNEI. CDR3 length equals 14 residues. Trimming took off 6 bases at V and 0 bases at J, with 11 bases between the two ends. As DNA, the CDR3 is TGTGCCAGCAGAGCTGACAGGCCTAACTATGGCTACACCTTC. Translating it yields CASRADRPNYGYTF. Full variable domain (remainder filled in from reference TRBV2 and TRBJ1-2): EPEVTQTPSHQVTQMGQEVILRCVPISNHLYFYWYRQILGQKVEFLVSFYNNEISEKSEIFDDQFSVERPDGSNFTLKIRSTKLEDSAMYFCASRADRPNYGYTFGSGTRLTVV.

V and J are TRBV5-6 and TRBJ2-1, with D uncertain. This CDR3 comprises 12 residues. Trimming shortened V by 4 bases and J by 9 bases, and 11 bases separated the two germline ends. Germline loops: CDR1 SGHDT, CDR2 YYEEEE. The CDR3 region is CASSQTQAEQFF. The CDR3 bases are TGTGCCAGCAGCCAAACCCAGGCTGAGCAGTTCTTC.

The chain employs TRBV5-1 and TRBJ2-1, with 8 positions matching TRBD1. CDR3 length: 13 residues. CDR1 and CDR2 from the germline V gene are SGHRS and YFSETQ. V lost 7 bases and J lost 9; bases outside the gene matches: 9. The CDR3 bases are TGCGCCAGCGGGCAGGGGGCGGTTGGTGAGCAGTTCTTC. This encodes CASGQGAVGEQFF.

This chain connects TRBV5-1 to TRBJ2-1; TRBD1 might be the D (6 bases). Germline assignment: CDR1 SGHRS and CDR2 YFSETQ. The CDR3 loop spans 16 amino acids. V was cut by 2 bases and J by 9 bases, with 21 bases left in between. The CDR3 loop is CASSLFRDKGTIEQFF. As DNA, the CDR3 is TGCGCCAGCAGCTTATTCCGGGACAAGGGAACAATTGAGCAGTTCTTC.

This rearrangement joins TRBV6-6 to TRBJ1-3, with 11 bases lining up with TRBD1. Germline V gene sequence: CDR1 MNHNY, CDR2 SVGAGI (reference sequence). The length of the CDR3 is 16 residues. The trim removed 4 bases at V and 3 bases at J, leaving 5 bases unmatched. The CDR3 DNA reads as TGTGCCAGCAGTTTGGACAGGGGGCTTTTTGGAAACACCATATATTTT. It yields the protein CASSLDRGLFGNTIYF.

This rearrangement joins TRBV5-6 to TRBJ2-2, with D hard to call. Germline-derived CDR1 and CDR2 are SGHDT and YYEEEE. The CDR3 spans 14 residues. V was trimmed by 1 base and J by 4 bases, leaving 8 bases between them. This CDR3 is CASSLPSTTGELFF. For the CDR3, the DNA is TGTGCCAGCAGCTTGCCCAGCACCACCGGGGAGCTGTTTTTT.

This sequence joins TRBV30 and TRBJ2-1; 7 nucleotides line up with TRBD2. Germline-derived CDR1 and CDR2 are GTSNPN and SVGIG (reference sequence). The CDR3 spans 17 residues. J gave up 0 bases and V 2 bases, and 10 bases lay outside the gene matches. CDR3 in DNA: TGTGCCTGGAGTCTAATGGTTACTAGCGACTCCTACAATGAGCAGTTCTTC. Protein sequence: CAWSLMVTSDSYNEQFF.

This chain connects TRBV30 to TRBJ2-7; 11 positions agree with TRBD2. The CDR3 runs to 17 residues. CDR1 and CDR2 (germline): GTSNPN, SVGIG (reference sequence). V lost 1 base and J lost 4; bases outside the gene matches: 12. Here the CDR3 reads CAWSDRVSGRAWYEQYF. The CDR3 DNA sequence: TGTGCCTGGAGTGATCGGGTTAGCGGGAGGGCCTGGTACGAGCAGTACTTC.

The genes are TRBV5-1 and TRBJ2-4; 11 bases line up with TRBD2. The CDR3 has 14 amino acids. CDR1 and CDR2 from the germline V gene are SGHRS and YFSETQ. Trimming at V came to 0 bases and at J to 7 bases, leaving 0 bases not matched to a gene. The CDR3 reads CASSLGLAGNIQYF. CDR3 sequence (DNA): TGCGCCAGCAGCTTGGGACTAGCGGGGAACATTCAGTACTTC.

This clone was seen only a few times. For the CDR3, the DNA is TGTGCCAGCAGCCCCTTCACAGGGCCGATTAATGAAAAACTGTTTTTT. It codes for CASSPFTGPINEKLFF. The J gene is TRBJ1-4, the V gene TRBV7-9; perhaps TRBD1 as D (6 bases). The CDR3 is made up of 16 amino acids. V lost 5 bases and J 4 bases, leaving 17 bases between the germline ends. Germline V gene data show CDR1 as SEHNR and CDR2 as FQNEAQ (reference sequence).

The rearrangement links TRBV28 to TRBJ1-1, with TRBD1 matching over 8 bases. V lost 5 bases and J lost 10; bases outside the gene matches: 6. Germline CDR1 MDHEN, CDR2 SYDVKM. The CDR3 is made up of 12 amino acids. CDR3 nucleotide sequence: TGTGCCAGCAGTACCAACAGGGGGGGAGCTTTCTTT. Amino acid sequence: CASSTNRGGAFF. Full variable domain (outside the CDR3, taken from reference TRBV28 and TRBJ1-1): DVKVTQSSRYLVKRTGEKVFLECVQDMDHENMFWYRQDPGLGLRLIYFSYDVKMKEKGDIPEGYSVSREKKERFSLILESASTNQTSMYLCASSTNRGGAFFGQGTRLTVV.

The CDR3 is CASSQDGNYEQYF. The CDR3 DNA reads TGTGCCAGCAGCCAAGATGGGAACTACGAGCAGTACTTC. The V gene is TRBV4-2, the J gene TRBJ2-7; D gene uncertain. Trimming took 0 bases from V and 3 from J, leaving 6 bases between them. Germline lookup yields CDR1 LGHNA and CDR2 YNFKEQ. The CDR3 runs 13 residues.

The V gene is TRBV2, the J gene TRBJ1-2; weak D call: TRBD1 (5 bases). The CDR3 has 16 residues. Between the trimmed V and J ends, which lost 0 bases and 7 bases, there was a span of 18 bases. Looked up from germline, CDR1 is SNHLY and CDR2 is FYNNEI. The CDR3 sequence: CASSEALRAGSSGYTF. The CDR3 nucleotides read TGTGCCAGCAGTGAAGCGCTTCGGGCAGGGTCATCTGGCTACACCTTC.

In DNA, the CDR3 is TGTGCCAGCAGCTTATTCCAGGGTTACCACGAGCAGTACTTC. Translating gives CASSLFQGYHEQYF. The rearrangement joins TRBV7-9 to TRBJ2-7; D possibly corresponds to TRBD1 (5 bases). Germline loops: CDR1 SEHNR, CDR2 FQNEAQ (reference sequence). Trimming stripped 2 bases from V and 5 bases from J, with 13 bases between. The CDR3 extends over 14 amino acids.